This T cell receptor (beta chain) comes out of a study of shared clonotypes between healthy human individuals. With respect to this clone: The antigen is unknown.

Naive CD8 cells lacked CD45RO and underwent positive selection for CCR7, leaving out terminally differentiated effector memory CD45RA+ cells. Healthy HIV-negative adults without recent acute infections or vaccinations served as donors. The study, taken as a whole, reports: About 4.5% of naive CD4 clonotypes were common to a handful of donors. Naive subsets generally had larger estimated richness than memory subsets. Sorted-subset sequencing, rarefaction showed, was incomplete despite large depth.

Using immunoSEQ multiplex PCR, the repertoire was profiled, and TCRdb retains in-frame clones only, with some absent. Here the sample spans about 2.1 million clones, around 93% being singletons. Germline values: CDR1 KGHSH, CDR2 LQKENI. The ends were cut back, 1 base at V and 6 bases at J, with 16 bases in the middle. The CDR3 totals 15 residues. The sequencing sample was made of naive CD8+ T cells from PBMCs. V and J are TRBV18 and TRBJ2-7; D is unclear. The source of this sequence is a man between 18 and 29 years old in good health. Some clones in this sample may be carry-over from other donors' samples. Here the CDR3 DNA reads TGTGCCAGCTCACCACGTCCGAGACTCCTCCCCGAGCAGTACTTC. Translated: CASSPRPRLLPEQYF.